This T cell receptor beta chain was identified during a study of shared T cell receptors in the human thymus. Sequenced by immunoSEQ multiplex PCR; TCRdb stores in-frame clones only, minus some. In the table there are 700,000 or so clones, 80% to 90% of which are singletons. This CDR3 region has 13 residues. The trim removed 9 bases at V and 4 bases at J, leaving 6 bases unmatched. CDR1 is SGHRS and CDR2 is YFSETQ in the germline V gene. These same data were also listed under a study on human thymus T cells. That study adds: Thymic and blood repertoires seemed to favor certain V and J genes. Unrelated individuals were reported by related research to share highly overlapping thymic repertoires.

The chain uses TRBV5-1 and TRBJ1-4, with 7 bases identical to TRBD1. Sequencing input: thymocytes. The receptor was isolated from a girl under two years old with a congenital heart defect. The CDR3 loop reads CATRTGLNEKLFF. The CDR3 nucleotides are TGCGCCACCAGGACAGGACTTAATGAAAAACTGTTTTTT.